The next 26 T cell receptor beta chains were all read from a single sample in a study of T cells in Graves' hyperthyroidism and ophthalmopathy (dated 2019 in TCRdb). Receptor libraries were prepared by multiplex PCR. The listed sequencing device is Illumina HiSeq 2000. The TCR beta CDR3 regions were amplified from RNA transcripts. The TCR CDR3 was subjected to a first round of RT-PCR using the HTBI primer set and the Qiagen OneStep RT-PCR kit. The raw public reads went through TCRdb reprocessing: fastp at Q25, MiXCR clone calling, in-frame beta chains kept. Each entry is one CDR3 protein sequence, shown with its most common DNA and genes. Present in this sample are 500,000 to 600,000 distinct CDR3 sequences, 46% of which were seen just once. The top ten clones comprise around 17% of the sample. Source material: peripheral blood or thyroid tissue (not recorded which). The receptor source for this set is an adult woman with Graves' disease, either hyperthyroidism or ophthalmopathy (not recorded which).

The V gene is TRBV27, the J gene TRBJ2-7; D not resolved. The V end lost 0 bases, the J end lost 4 bases, and 7 bases lay between the germline ends. Looked up from germline, CDR1 is MNHEY and CDR2 is SMNVEV (reference sequence). CDR3 length: 13 amino acids. The CDR3 nucleotides are TGTGCCAGCAGTTTATCACAAAGGTACGAGCAGTACTTC. This codes for CASSLSQRYEQYF.

This clonotype was counted a few times. The gene calls are TRBV29-1 and TRBJ1-3; D not certain. Trimming cost V 8 bases and J 0 bases, with 11 bases left between them. CDR1 and CDR2 (germline): SQVTM, ANQGSEA. The CDR3 is 13 amino acids. The CDR3 is CSTRGGSGNTIYF. The CDR3 nucleotides are TGCAGCACACGGGGAGGCTCTGGAAACACCATATATTTT.

This clonotype showed up many times. V is TRBV10-3 and J is TRBJ1-2; 7 nucleotides agree with TRBD1. Germline V gene sequence: CDR1 ENHRY, CDR2 SYGVKD. J was trimmed by 2 bases and V by 5 bases; bases with no gene match: 8. This CDR3 region has 15 residues. CDR3 sequence reads: CAISLYGDRNYGYTF. CDR3 DNA sequence: TGTGCCATCAGTCTCTACGGGGACAGAAACTATGGCTACACCTTC.

This chain's CDR3 is CASSLAGFSGANVLTF. CDR3 sequence (DNA): TGTGCCAGCAGCTTGGCTGGGTTCTCTGGGGCCAACGTCCTGACTTTC. This chain connects TRBV7-2 to TRBJ2-6; no firm D call. In germline, CDR1 is SGHTA, CDR2 FQGNSA. V was clipped by 3 bases and J by 0 bases, with 9 bases between them. This CDR3 region has 16 residues.

This clonotype was recorded once. The chain couples TRBV6-5 to TRBJ2-7, with no clear D. CDR3 length: 12 residues. Looked up from germline, CDR1 is MNHEY and CDR2 is SVGAGI. The ends were cut back, 10 bases at V and 7 bases at J, with 17 bases in the middle. CDR3 in amino acids: CATGGPIGEQYF. CDR3 bases: TGTGCCACGGGCGGTCCGATTGGGGAGCAGTACTTC.

V and J are TRBV12-3 or TRBV12-4 and TRBJ2-7; no definite D call. CDR3 length: 10 amino acids. Trimming shortened V by 8 bases and J by 3 bases, and 5 bases separated the two germline ends. CDR3 in DNA: TGTGCCAGCGCAAACTACGAGCAGTACTTC. Protein sequence: CASANYEQYF.

On this clonotype itself: A read error may explain this, as a much larger clone is one base away. The chain links TRBV7-9 to TRBJ1-1, with D uncertain. CDR3 length: 14 residues. From germline, CDR1 is SEHNR and CDR2 FQNEAQ (reference sequence). V was trimmed by 4 bases and J by 0 bases, leaving 9 bases between them. CDR3 coding DNA: TGTGCCAGCAGCTCTCATAAGTTGAACACTGAAGCTTTCTTT. Protein: CASSSHKLNTEAFF.

This clonotype was detected ten times or more. The genes are TRBV2 and TRBJ1-3; TRBD1 agrees at 7 bases. Germline CDR1 is SNHLY and CDR2 is FYNNEI. The ends lost 4 bases at V and 1 base at J; junction bases unmatched: 10. This CDR3 contains 17 residues. The CDR3 DNA reads TGTGCCAGCAGTGTATCAACAGGGGTTGGATCTGGAAACACCATATATTTT. Translating it yields CASSVSTGVGSGNTIYF. The full variable domain, rest sourced from reference TRBV2 and TRBJ1-3, is EPEVTQTPSHQVTQMGQEVILRCVPISNHLYFYWYRQILGQKVEFLVSFYNNEISEKSEIFDDQFSVERPDGSNFTLKIRSTKLEDSAMYFCASSVSTGVGSGNTIYFGEGSWLTVV.

This clonotype was detected many times. This chain uses TRBV2 with TRBJ2-7; 9 positions agree with TRBD1. The CDR3 covers 16 residues. CDR1 SNHLY and CDR2 FYNNEI come from the germline V gene. V was clipped by 1 base and J by 3 bases; unmatched bases: 7. DNA for the CDR3: TGTGCCAGCAGTGAAGGGGGACAGGGCAGTTTCTACGAGCAGTACTTC. Protein product: CASSEGGQGSFYEQYF.

This clonotype was detected ten times or more. This chain uses TRBV20-1 with TRBJ1-6, with D maybe TRBD1 (5 bases). Germline V gene sequence: CDR1 DFQATT, CDR2 SNEGSKA (reference sequence). The CDR3 is 16 amino acids. Trimming shortened V by 4 bases and J by 6 bases, and 19 bases separated the two germline ends. The DNA for the CDR3 is TGCAGTGCTATATATGGGGGTCGCCCCAGTAATTCACCCCTCCACTTT. Translation gives CSAIYGGRPSNSPLHF.

There are a few counts of this clonotype. This chain uses TRBV12-3 or TRBV12-4 with TRBJ1-1; 7 nucleotides agree with TRBD1. The CDR3 sequence is 13 residues long. J lost 6 bases, V lost 6 bases, and 7 bases had no gene match. The CDR3 reads CASSLATGAEAFF. CDR3 DNA sequence: TGTGCCAGCAGCTTGGCTACAGGGGCTGAAGCTTTCTTT.

There are a few counts of this clonotype. The rearrangement uses TRBV7-9 and TRBJ2-5, with 7 positions matching TRBD1. The trim removed 5 bases at V and 1 base at J, leaving 1 base unmatched. Germline V lookup: CDR1 SEHNR, CDR2 FQNEAQ (reference sequence). The CDR3 consists of 13 residues. For the CDR3, the DNA is TGTGCCAGCAGCAGGACAGGCCAAGAGACCCAGTACTTC. Protein: CASSRTGQETQYF.

This sequence joins TRBV12-3 or TRBV12-4 and TRBJ1-2, with D maybe TRBD1 (5 bases). CDR3 length: 15 residues. Trimming took 4 bases from V and 7 from J, leaving 19 bases between them. DNA for the CDR3: TGTGCCAGCAGTTGGCCGGGACGGCCGGAGGGTGGCTACACCTTC. Translating it yields CASSWPGRPEGGYTF.

The chain employs TRBV5-1 and TRBJ1-6; 7 bases fit TRBD1. V was clipped by 4 bases and J by 11 bases; unmatched bases: 12. Germline-derived CDR1 and CDR2 are SGHRS and YFSETQ. CDR3 length equals 15 residues. CDR3 nucleotides: TGCGCCAGCAGCCCAACGAGGGGGCGAGGGACACCCCTCCACTTT. Its translation is CASSPTRGRGTPLHF.

The sample holds many counts of this clonotype. The chain couples TRBV10-3 to TRBJ2-5, with 9 bases identical to TRBD1. Germline V gene sequence: CDR1 ENHRY, CDR2 SYGVKD. With 6 bases clipped from V and 5 bases from J, the junction kept 13 bases outside the gene matches. There are 16 residues in the CDR3. In DNA form, the CDR3 reads TGTGCCATCAGCGCCTCCGGGACAGGGTCCCGGGAGACCCAGTACTTC. Amino acid sequence: CAISASGTGSRETQYF.

This clonotype was seen ten or more times. A clone one base away is much larger, so this may be a read error. V and J are TRBV10-1 and TRBJ2-3; no firm D call. The CDR3 is 12 residues long. The germline V and J ends were trimmed by 4 bases and 2 bases, with 4 bases remaining between them. Germline-derived CDR1 and CDR2 are WNHNN and SYGVQD (reference sequence). The CDR3 reads CASSGTTDTQYF. The CDR3 region has the DNA TGCGCCAGCAGTGGGACCACAGATACGCAGTATTTT.

Ten or more counts support this clonotype. The chain links TRBV5-6 to TRBJ1-1; D is unclear. CDR1 and CDR2 from the germline V gene are SGHDT and YYEEEE. The CDR3 is made up of 15 amino acids. The V end lost 1 base, the J end lost 6 bases, and 16 bases lay between the germline ends. The CDR3 region is CASSLFSGVWAEAFF. Here the CDR3 DNA reads TGTGCCAGCAGCTTGTTCTCTGGTGTGTGGGCTGAAGCTTTCTTT.

This chain connects TRBV5-4 to TRBJ1-2; a weak D match, TRBD1 (5 bases). This CDR3 is built from 12 residues. CDR1 is SGHNT, CDR2 YYREEE, per germline (reference sequence). V was clipped by 0 bases and J by 14 bases, with 14 bases between them. DNA for the CDR3: TGTGCCAGCAGCTTGGCGGGCGGGACCGGGACCTTC. It codes for CASSLAGGTGTF.

This clonotype appeared many times. The chain carries TRBV11-2 and TRBJ1-2, with a possible D match to TRBD1 (5 bases). With 1 base removed from V and 3 bases from J, the gap between germline ends came to 15 bases. Germline CDR1 reads SGHAT; CDR2 reads FQNNGV. The CDR3 is 16 residues long. The DNA for the CDR3 is TGTGCCAGCAGCTTAGGACCCGGTGGGACCGACTATGGCTACACCTTC. It is translated as CASSLGPGGTDYGYTF.

This clonotype was counted ten times or more. This chain connects TRBV10-3 to TRBJ1-1, with D hard to call. Trimming shortened V by 2 bases and J by 0 bases, and 13 bases separated the two germline ends. This CDR3 region has 16 residues. CDR1 and CDR2 (germline): ENHRY, SYGVKD. The CDR3 bases are TGTGCCATCAGTGAGATTGTACAGACTTTGAACACTGAAGCTTTCTTT. Amino acid sequence: CAISEIVQTLNTEAFF.

V is TRBV7-2 and J is TRBJ1-5, with D perhaps TRBD1 (5 bases). The CDR3 loop spans 13 amino acids. Germline CDR1 and CDR2: SGHTA and FQGNSA. Deletions cut 5 bases from V and 9 bases from J, with 14 bases between. CDR3 residues: CASSQSGPGPQHF. The CDR3 DNA sequence: TGTGCCAGCAGCCAGTCAGGGCCAGGGCCCCAGCATTTT.

V is TRBV7-9 and J is TRBJ2-7; 7 positions agree with TRBD1. Per the germline V gene, CDR1 is SEHNR and CDR2 is FQNEAQ (reference sequence). This CDR3 region has 14 residues. V gave up 5 bases and J gave up 3 bases; unmatched junction bases: 7. The CDR3 coding sequence is TGTGCCAGCAGCCCCAGAGGGGGCGTCTACGAGCAGTACTTC. It is translated as CASSPRGGVYEQYF.

About this clonotype: One end of the junction does not line up with germline, which may come from a read error. This chain joins TRBV5-1 and TRBJ1-3, with TRBD1 as a possible D gene (5 bases). Looked up from germline, CDR1 is SGHRS and CDR2 is YFSETQ. The CDR3 covers 14 residues. CDR3 sequence reads: CAGSLDMSGNTIYF. CDR3 DNA sequence: TGCGCCGGCAGCTTGGACATGTCTGGAAACACCATATATTTT.

The rearrangement joins TRBV28 to TRBJ2-7, with D unresolved. The CDR3 contains 13 residues. CDR1 and CDR2 (germline): MDHEN, SYDVKM. V was clipped by 3 bases and J by 2 bases, with 8 bases between them. The CDR3 DNA follows: TGTGCCAGCAGTTTTCCAGAAACCTACGAGCAGTACTTC. The encoded protein is CASSFPETYEQYF.

Ten or more counts support this clonotype. This chain uses TRBV5-5 with TRBJ1-1, with 7 nucleotides matching TRBD1. The CDR3 is made up of 13 amino acids. Germline-derived CDR1 and CDR2 are SGHKS and YYEKEE (reference sequence). The V and J ends lost 4 bases and 4 bases, in that order; junction bases with no gene match: 4. The CDR3 loop reads CASSVDRATEAFF. The CDR3 nucleotides are TGTGCCAGCAGCGTAGACAGGGCCACTGAAGCTTTCTTT.

This clonotype was seen at least ten times. V is TRBV6-5 and J is TRBJ2-7; D is unresolved. V shed 2 bases and J shed 3 bases, with 5 bases lying between them. Looked up from germline, CDR1 is MNHEY and CDR2 is SVGAGI. The CDR3 consists of 12 residues. The chain's CDR3 is CASSYADYEQYF. In DNA form, the CDR3 reads TGTGCCAGCAGTTACGCCGACTACGAGCAGTACTTC.